Shown below are 22 T cell receptor beta chains from a single sample sequenced in a study of T cells in Graves' hyperthyroidism and ophthalmopathy. TCR beta CDR3 regions were amplified from RNA. Researchers ran a first-round RT-PCR on the TCR CDR3 using the HTBI primer set. From the multiplex PCR reads, TCRdb called clonotypes with MiXCR, one entry per CDR3 protein. The data show more than 300,000 distinct CDR3 sequences, more than 11% seen once. Sequenced input: blood. These receptors all come from a woman aged 60-75 years with Graves' hyperthyroidism.

Concerning this clonotype itself: Since a much larger clone is just one base distant, this may be a read error. CDR3 loop: CASRPGTSGLYNEQFF. DNA of the CDR3: TGTGCCAGTAGGCCCGGGACTAGCGGCCTCTACAATGAGCAGTTCTTC. This rearrangement joins TRBV19 to TRBJ2-1, with TRBD2 identical over 11 bases. The CDR3 is 16 amino acids. Germline V gene lookup returns CDR1 LNHDA and CDR2 SQIVND (reference sequence). With V trimmed by 6 bases and J by 3 bases, 7 bases remained unmatched. The full variable domain, its missing parts supplied by reference TRBV19 and TRBJ2-1, is DGGITQSPKYLFRKEGQNVTLSCEQNLNHDAMYWYRQDPGQGLRLIYYSQIVNDFQKGDIAEGYSVSREKKESFPLTVTSAQKNPTAFYLCASRPGTSGLYNEQFFGPGTRLTVL.

This clonotype was seen many times. The chain employs TRBV30 and TRBJ1-2; no clear D. CDR1 is GTSNPN and CDR2 is SVGIG in the germline V gene (reference sequence). Trimming cost V 1 base and J 2 bases, with 8 bases left between them. This CDR3 is 13 amino acids long. In nucleotides, the CDR3 is TGTGCCTGGAGTGCAGGCAGGAACTATGGCTACACCTTC. It is translated as CAWSAGRNYGYTF.

This clonotype was detected many times. CDR3 sequence (DNA): TGTGCCAGCAGTTTAAAGGTTATAAGCAATCAGCCCCAGCATTTT. Amino acids: CASSLKVISNQPQHF. V gene TRBV27 combines with J gene TRBJ1-5; D ambiguous. Trimming stripped 2 bases from V and 1 base from J, with 9 bases between. Germline V CDR1 and CDR2: MNHEY, SMNVEV (reference sequence). This CDR3 has 15 residues.

This clonotype appeared many times. The chain uses TRBV3-1 and TRBJ1-5; TRBD1 is a possible D gene (5 bases). CDR3 length: 15 amino acids. Germline CDR1 is LGHDT and CDR2 is YNNKEL (reference sequence). The V end lost 1 base, the J end lost 7 bases, and 14 bases lay between the germline ends. CDR3: CASSQGVQGRQPQHF. Here the CDR3 DNA reads TGTGCCAGCAGCCAAGGGGTCCAGGGAAGGCAGCCCCAGCATTTT.

The gene calls are TRBV2 and TRBJ2-5; D is uncertain. CDR1 and CDR2 (germline): SNHLY, FYNNEI. This CDR3 region has 14 residues. V gave up 4 bases and J gave up 5 bases, with 14 bases separating them. CDR3 protein: CASSVYLVSETQYF. CDR3 nucleotides: TGTGCCAGCAGTGTTTACCTAGTTTCGGAGACCCAGTACTTC.

There are a few counts of this clonotype. The chain combines TRBV27 with TRBJ2-1, with 9 bases fitting TRBD1. V was pared by 4 bases and J by 3 bases, with 4 bases of the junction left unmatched. The germline gives CDR1 MNHEY, CDR2 SMNVEV (reference sequence). This CDR3 has 15 amino acids. The CDR3 DNA follows: TGTGCCAGCAGTTCAACAGGGGGCCTCTACAATGAGCAGTTCTTC. Translating it yields CASSSTGGLYNEQFF.

The sample holds many counts of this clonotype. The chain joins TRBV5-1 to TRBJ2-5; D gene uncertain. The CDR3 totals 14 residues. Trimming removed 4 bases at V and 5 bases at J, with 15 bases between. The V gene's germline CDR1 is SGHRS and CDR2 YFSETQ. The CDR3 nucleotides read TGCGCCAGCAGCCTCACAGCACAACGCGAGACCCAGTACTTC. Its protein product is CASSLTAQRETQYF.

This clonotype was observed many times. This chain connects TRBV2 to TRBJ2-7; 11 bases line up with TRBD2. V trimming: 3 bases; J trimming: 4 bases; junction bases outside the gene matches: 5. This CDR3 is 15 amino acids long. Germline V gives CDR1 SNHLY, CDR2 FYNNEI. The CDR3 nucleotides read TGTGCCAGCAGTGAGGGACTAGCGGACCTATACGAGCAGTACTTC. Protein product: CASSEGLADLYEQYF.

This clonotype was seen only a few times. This chain uses TRBV6-1 with TRBJ2-2, with TRBD1 matching 7 bases. Germline assignment: CDR1 MNHNS and CDR2 SASEGT. V lost 6 bases, J lost 3 bases, and 10 bases stayed unmatched. This CDR3 has 16 amino acids. CDR3 region: CASRGALGTDTGELFF. The DNA for the CDR3 is TGTGCCAGCAGGGGGGCTTTGGGGACAGACACCGGGGAGCTGTTTTTT.

This clonotype has ten or more counts. The rearrangement links TRBV18 to TRBJ2-2; D is perhaps TRBD1 (5 bases). The V gene lost 4 bases and the J gene lost 0 bases, with 12 bases spanning the gap. This CDR3 has 16 amino acids. Germline CDR1 KGHSH, CDR2 LQKENI. CDR3 sequence (DNA): TGTGCCAGCTCACGGAGACAGACCTCGAACACCGGGGAGCTGTTTTTT. Protein: CASSRRQTSNTGELFF.

V gene TRBV6-5 combines with J gene TRBJ2-4; 13 positions agree with TRBD2. The germline V gene has CDR1 MNHEY and CDR2 SVGAGI. Trimming cost V 0 bases and J 8 bases; bases outside gene matches: 10. This CDR3 is built from 18 residues. The CDR3 spells CASSYSSWTSGRWDIQYF. CDR3 sequence (DNA): TGTGCCAGCAGTTACTCGAGTTGGACTAGCGGGAGATGGGACATTCAGTACTTC.

The rearrangement links TRBV6-1 to TRBJ2-7; D possibly matches TRBD1 or TRBD2 (6 bases each). Per the germline V gene, CDR1 is MNHNS and CDR2 is SASEGT. This CDR3 region has 15 residues. V lost 2 bases, J lost 4 bases, and 15 bases lay in between. CDR3 residues: CASSEIGGASYEQYF. CDR3 DNA: TGTGCCAGCAGTGAAATCGGGGGCGCTTCTTACGAGCAGTACTTC.

The rearrangement links TRBV9 to TRBJ2-1, with D uncertain. CDR3 length equals 13 residues. V lost 4 bases to trimming and J lost 15 bases, with 20 bases between them. Germline lookup yields CDR1 SGDLS and CDR2 YYNGEE. The CDR3 region is CASSPSVGPVAFF. The CDR3, as DNA: TGTGCCAGCAGCCCCAGCGTAGGCCCAGTCGCGTTCTTC.

This clonotype was seen ten or more times. The chain is built from TRBV12-3 or TRBV12-4 and TRBJ1-2; TRBD1 is a possible D gene (6 bases). The V end was cut by 5 bases, the J end by 4 bases, with 11 bases between. CDR3 length: 13 residues. Here the CDR3 DNA reads TGTGCCAGCAGTCCCGACAGGTTCTATGGCTACACCTTC. Translated, it gives CASSPDRFYGYTF.

The genes are TRBV6-1 and TRBJ1-1; 7 bases line up with TRBD1. There are 16 residues in the CDR3. The germline gives CDR1 MNHNS, CDR2 SASEGT. V shed 6 bases and J 0 bases; nucleotides not matched to a gene: 10. Here the CDR3 DNA reads TGTGCCAGCAGCAAGGGACAGTTTGAAGTGAACACTGAAGCTTTCTTT. Translated: CASSKGQFEVNTEAFF.

The genes are TRBV5-1 and TRBJ2-5; TRBD1 matches 9 bases. Germline assignment: CDR1 SGHRS and CDR2 YFSETQ. CDR3 length: 15 residues. V lost 4 bases to trimming and J lost 2 bases; unmatched junction nucleotides: 6. The chain's CDR3 is CASSLGQGIQETQYF. As DNA, the CDR3 is TGCGCCAGCAGCCTTGGACAGGGGATACAAGAGACCCAGTACTTC.

Only a few counts were recorded for this clonotype. An end of the junction does not agree with germline; a read error may underlie this. The chain has TRBV18 and TRBJ1-1; possible D gene TRBD1, 6 bases. The germline V gene has CDR1 KGHSH and CDR2 LQKENI. The CDR3 is 12 amino acids. CDR3 in DNA: TGTGTCAGCTCCGGGGACAATCAGGAAGCTTTCTTT. Its protein product is CVSSGDNQEAFF.

This clonotype appeared many times. This chain uses TRBV20-1 with TRBJ2-2, with TRBD2 matching 10 bases. The germline CDR1 and CDR2 sequences are DFQATT and SNEGSKA (reference sequence). The ends lost 0 bases at V and 5 bases at J; junction bases unmatched: 9. The CDR3 is 17 residues long. The CDR3 sequence is CSARDKLAGVVTGELFF. In nucleotides, the CDR3 is TGCAGTGCTAGAGATAAGCTAGCGGGAGTAGTTACCGGGGAGCTGTTTTTT.

V usage is TRBV19 and J usage is TRBJ2-5, with D perhaps TRBD1 (5 bases). In germline, CDR1 is LNHDA, CDR2 SQIVND (reference sequence). Trimming removed 1 base at V and 4 bases at J, with 13 bases between. The CDR3 loop spans 15 amino acids. CDR3 sequence reads: CASSIAAGWLETQYF. The CDR3 nucleotides read TGTGCCAGTAGTATAGCAGCAGGGTGGTTAGAGACCCAGTACTTC.

In this sample, this clonotype turned up many times. The chain has TRBV18 and TRBJ2-3; D is possibly TRBD1 or TRBD2 (6 bases each). V was clipped by 2 bases and J by 4 bases, with 16 bases between them. In germline, CDR1 is KGHSH, CDR2 LQKENI. The CDR3 consists of 16 residues. DNA of the CDR3: TGTGCCAGCTCACCAAGTTCGACTGGGGGGCCAGATACGCAGTATTTT. Translated, it gives CASSPSSTGGPDTQYF.

For this clonotype: Germline and junction disagree at one end, which may indicate a read error. V usage is TRBV6-1 and J usage is TRBJ1-3; D is unresolved. CDR3 length equals 19 residues. Per germline, CDR1 MNHNS and CDR2 SASEGT. This chain's CDR3 is CAGSEAVPGGSYSGNTIYF. The CDR3 DNA is TGTGCCGGCAGTGAAGCGGTCCCAGGTGGATCTTACTCTGGAAACACCATATATTTT.

In this sample, this clonotype turned up a few times. The chain employs TRBV7-3 and TRBJ1-6, with D perhaps TRBD1 (6 bases). This CDR3 has 15 amino acids. The V and J ends lost 1 base and 7 bases respectively, with 11 bases between them. Germline values: CDR1 SGHTA, CDR2 FQGTGA. The CDR3 loop reads CASSLMSGANSPLHF. In DNA form, the CDR3 reads TGTGCCAGCAGCTTAATGTCAGGGGCGAATTCACCCCTCCACTTT.